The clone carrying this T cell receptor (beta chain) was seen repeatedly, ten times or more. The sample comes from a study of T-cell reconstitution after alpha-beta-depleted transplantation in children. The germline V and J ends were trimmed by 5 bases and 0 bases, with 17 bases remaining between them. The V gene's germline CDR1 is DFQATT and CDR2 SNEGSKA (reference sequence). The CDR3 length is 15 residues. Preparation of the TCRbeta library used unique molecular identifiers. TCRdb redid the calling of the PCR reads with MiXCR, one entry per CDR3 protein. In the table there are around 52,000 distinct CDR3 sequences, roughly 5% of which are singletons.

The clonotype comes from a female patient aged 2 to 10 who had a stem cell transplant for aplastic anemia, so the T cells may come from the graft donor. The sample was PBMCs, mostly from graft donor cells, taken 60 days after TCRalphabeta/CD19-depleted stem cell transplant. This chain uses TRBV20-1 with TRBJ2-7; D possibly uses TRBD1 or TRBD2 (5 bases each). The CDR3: CSAGGVRADSYEQYF. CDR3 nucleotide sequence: TGCAGTGCTGGGGGTGTTCGAGCGGACTCCTACGAGCAGTACTTC.